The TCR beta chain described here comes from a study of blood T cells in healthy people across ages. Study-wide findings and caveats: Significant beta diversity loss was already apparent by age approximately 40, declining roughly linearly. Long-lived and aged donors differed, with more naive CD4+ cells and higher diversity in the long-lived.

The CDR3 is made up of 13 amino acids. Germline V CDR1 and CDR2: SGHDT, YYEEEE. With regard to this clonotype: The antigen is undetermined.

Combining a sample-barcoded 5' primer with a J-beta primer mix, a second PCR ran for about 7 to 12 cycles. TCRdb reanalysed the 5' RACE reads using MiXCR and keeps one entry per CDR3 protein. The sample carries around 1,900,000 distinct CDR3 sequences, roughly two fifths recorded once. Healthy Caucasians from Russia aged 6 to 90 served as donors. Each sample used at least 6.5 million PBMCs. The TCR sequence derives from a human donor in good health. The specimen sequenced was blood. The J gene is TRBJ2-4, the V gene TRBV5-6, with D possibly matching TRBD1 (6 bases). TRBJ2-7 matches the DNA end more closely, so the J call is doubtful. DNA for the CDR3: TGTGCCAGCAGCATAGGACAGTTCCACGAGCAGTACTTC. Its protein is CASSIGQFHEQYF.